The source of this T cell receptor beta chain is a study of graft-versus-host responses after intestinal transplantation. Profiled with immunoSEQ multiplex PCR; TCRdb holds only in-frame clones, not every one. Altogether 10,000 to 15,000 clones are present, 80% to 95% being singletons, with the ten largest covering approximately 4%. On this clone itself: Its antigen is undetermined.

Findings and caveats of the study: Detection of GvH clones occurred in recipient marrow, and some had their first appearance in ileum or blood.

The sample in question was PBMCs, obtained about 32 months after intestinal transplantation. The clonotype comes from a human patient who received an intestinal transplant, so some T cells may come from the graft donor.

CDR3 in amino acids: CASSLGYEAFF. As DNA, the CDR3 is TGTGCCAGCAGCTTGGGCTATGAAGCTTTCTTT. This chain uses TRBV11-2 with TRBJ1-1; D is unresolved. This CDR3 spans 11 amino acids. V shed 3 bases and J shed 7 bases, with 6 bases lying between them. The V gene's germline CDR1 is SGHAT and CDR2 FQNNGV.